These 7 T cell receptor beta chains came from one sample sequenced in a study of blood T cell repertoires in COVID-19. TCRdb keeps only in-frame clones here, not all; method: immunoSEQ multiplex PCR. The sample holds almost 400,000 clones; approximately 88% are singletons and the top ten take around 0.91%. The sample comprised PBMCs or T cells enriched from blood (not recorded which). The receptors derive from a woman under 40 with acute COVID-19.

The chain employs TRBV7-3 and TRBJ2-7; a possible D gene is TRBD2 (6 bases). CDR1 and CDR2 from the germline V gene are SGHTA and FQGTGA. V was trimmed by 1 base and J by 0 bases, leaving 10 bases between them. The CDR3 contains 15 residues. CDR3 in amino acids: CASSLIGGASYEQYF. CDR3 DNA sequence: TGTGCCAGCAGCTTAATCGGAGGGGCCTCCTACGAGCAGTACTTC.

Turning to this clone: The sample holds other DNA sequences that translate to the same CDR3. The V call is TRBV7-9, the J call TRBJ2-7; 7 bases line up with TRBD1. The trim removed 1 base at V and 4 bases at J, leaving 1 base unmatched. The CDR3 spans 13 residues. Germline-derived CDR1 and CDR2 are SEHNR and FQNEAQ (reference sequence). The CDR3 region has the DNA TGTGCCAGCAGCTTAGGCAGGGGGTACGAGCAGTACTTC. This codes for CASSLGRGYEQYF.

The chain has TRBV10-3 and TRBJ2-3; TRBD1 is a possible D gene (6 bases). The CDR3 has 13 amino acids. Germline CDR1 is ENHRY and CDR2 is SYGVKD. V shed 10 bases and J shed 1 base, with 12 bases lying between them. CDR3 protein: CANRQAGTDTQYF. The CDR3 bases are TGTGCCAACCGACAGGCTGGCACAGATACGCAGTATTTT.

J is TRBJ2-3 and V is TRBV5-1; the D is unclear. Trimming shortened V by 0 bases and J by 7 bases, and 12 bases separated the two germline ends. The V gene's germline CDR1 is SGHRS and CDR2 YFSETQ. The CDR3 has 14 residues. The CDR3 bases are TGCGCCAGCAGCTTGGACTCCGAATCTTATACGCAGTATTTT. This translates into CASSLDSESYTQYF.

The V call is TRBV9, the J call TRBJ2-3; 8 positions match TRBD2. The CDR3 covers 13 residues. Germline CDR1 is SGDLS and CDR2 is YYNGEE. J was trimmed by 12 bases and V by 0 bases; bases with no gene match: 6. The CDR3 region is CASSVGREGSQYF. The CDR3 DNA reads TGTGCCAGCAGCGTAGGCCGGGAGGGGTCACAGTATTTT.

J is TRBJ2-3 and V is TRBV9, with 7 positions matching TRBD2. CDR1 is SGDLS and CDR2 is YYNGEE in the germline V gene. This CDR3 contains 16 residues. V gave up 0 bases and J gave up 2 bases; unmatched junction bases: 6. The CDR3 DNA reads TGTGCCAGCAGCGTAGGAACCGGGGGGATCACAGATACGCAGTATTTT. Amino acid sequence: CASSVGTGGITDTQYF.

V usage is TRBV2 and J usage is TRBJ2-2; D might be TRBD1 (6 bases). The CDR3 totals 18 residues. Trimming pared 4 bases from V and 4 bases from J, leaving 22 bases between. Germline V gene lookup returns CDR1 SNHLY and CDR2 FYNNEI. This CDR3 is CASSGGPWVGATTGELFF. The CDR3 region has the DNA TGTGCCAGCAGTGGGGGTCCTTGGGTGGGGGCCACCACCGGGGAGCTGTTTTTT.